The 10 T cell receptor beta chains in this list originate from one sample, sequenced in a study of T cells in Graves' hyperthyroidism and ophthalmopathy. The source material, RNA transcripts, was used to amplify TCR beta CDR3 regions. Using the HTBI primer set, a first-round RT-PCR was run on the TCR CDR3. TCRdb ran MiXCR on the multiplex PCR reads and lists one entry per CDR3 protein. The repertoire includes under 800,000 distinct CDR3 sequences, 11% to 15% of them detected once, and 9.5% to 13% sits in the top ten. Sequencing input: blood. These receptors all come from a woman aged 18-29 years with Graves' hyperthyroidism.

V gene TRBV24-1 combines with J gene TRBJ2-1; the match to TRBD2 covers 8 bases. Looked up from germline, CDR1 is KGHDR and CDR2 is SFDVKD. V lost 4 bases, J lost 7 bases, and 14 bases stayed unmatched. There are 17 residues in the CDR3. CDR3 sequence reads: CATSDVTRTGGPNEQFF. CDR3 coding DNA: TGTGCCACCAGTGACGTCACCCGTACGGGAGGGCCTAATGAGCAGTTCTTC.

This clonotype was observed many times. The chain recombines TRBV6-5 with TRBJ1-2; D gene unclear. Germline assignment: CDR1 MNHEY and CDR2 SVGAGI. The V end was cut by 2 bases, the J end by 2 bases, with 12 bases between. The CDR3 has 15 amino acids. The CDR3 sequence: CASSYRVGQNYGYTF. The CDR3 DNA sequence: TGTGCCAGCAGTTACAGGGTTGGGCAGAACTATGGCTACACCTTC.

This clonotype showed up many times. The chain recombines TRBV20-1 with TRBJ1-5; D ambiguous. Germline loops: CDR1 DFQATT, CDR2 SNEGSKA (reference sequence). Trimming removed 3 bases from V and 1 base from J, with 4 bases in between. CDR3 length: 12 amino acids. The chain's CDR3 is CSARPSNQPQHF. The CDR3 bases are TGCAGTGCTAGGCCCAGCAATCAGCCCCAGCATTTT.

This clonotype was picked up many times. The J gene is TRBJ1-1, the V gene TRBV13; D call uncertain. V was cut by 2 bases and J by 7 bases, with 8 bases left in between. This CDR3 is 12 amino acids long. In germline, CDR1 is PRHDT, CDR2 FYEKMQ (reference sequence). CDR3 sequence: CASSLRPHEAFF. The DNA of the CDR3 is TGTGCCAGCAGCTTACGGCCTCATGAAGCTTTCTTT.

Worth noting for this clonotype: A much bigger clone sits one base away, suggesting this may be a read error. The rearrangement joins TRBV6-1 to TRBJ1-1; D is perhaps TRBD1 (5 bases). Germline V lookup: CDR1 MNHNS, CDR2 SASEGT. This CDR3 region has 13 residues. For the CDR3, the DNA is TGTGCCAGCAGACTGTTTGGGGCCACTGAAGATTTCTTT. This gives the protein CASRLFGATEDFF.

Only a few counts were recorded for this clonotype. This chain joins TRBV4-3 and TRBJ2-1; D is possibly TRBD2 (5 bases). CDR1 is LGHNA and CDR2 is YSLEER in the germline V gene. V lost 0 bases and J lost 4, with 13 bases in between. The CDR3 loop spans 16 amino acids. This CDR3 is CASSQEGSPQYNEQFF. In nucleotides, the CDR3 is TGCGCCAGCAGCCAAGAAGGGAGTCCCCAATACAATGAGCAGTTCTTC.

This clonotype has more than one count but fewer than ten. This chain connects TRBV30 to TRBJ2-5, with TRBD1 matching over 10 bases. The CDR3 loop spans 15 amino acids. CDR1 GTSNPN and CDR2 SVGIG come from the germline V gene (reference sequence). V was pared by 6 bases and J by 5 bases, with 12 bases of the junction left unmatched. The CDR3 DNA reads TGTGCCTGTACAACCGGGACAGGGGTTTGGGAGACCCAGTACTTC. Amino acid sequence: CACTTGTGVWETQYF.

This clonotype has a count of ten or more. V gene TRBV13 combines with J gene TRBJ2-1; 13 nucleotides align to TRBD2. The V and J ends lost 5 bases and 0 bases, in that order; junction bases with no gene match: 7. The V gene's germline CDR1 is PRHDT and CDR2 FYEKMQ (reference sequence). The CDR3 covers 18 residues. This CDR3 reads CASSGGLAGRTSYNEQFF. The CDR3, as DNA: TGTGCCAGCAGCGGGGGACTAGCGGGGCGTACCTCCTACAATGAGCAGTTCTTC.

In this sample, this clonotype turned up once. A read error is possible here, since a much larger clone lies one base away. This chain joins TRBV18 and TRBJ2-7; D gene ambiguous. The CDR3 is 13 residues long. Germline lookup yields CDR1 KGHSH and CDR2 LQKENI. CDR3 loop: CVSSPTATYEQYF. The CDR3 nucleotides are TGTGTCAGCTCACCTACAGCCACTTACGAGCAGTACTTC.

This clonotype appeared many times. The chain recombines TRBV30 with TRBJ2-7; D might be TRBD2 (6 bases). The CDR3 is 14 amino acids. Looked up from germline, CDR1 is GTSNPN and CDR2 is SVGIG (reference sequence). The V and J ends lost 1 base and 6 bases respectively, with 16 bases between them. CDR3 in DNA: TGTGCCTGGAGTGAGGACGTGGGGCGGGGCGAGCAGTACTTC. Residues: CAWSEDVGRGEQYF.